The sequence of this TCR beta chain was determined in a study of OX40 agonist ivuxolimab in advanced cancers. Study background: Participants averaged approximately 60 years of age (range about 23 to 80) and were roughly 80% male.

If patients had autoimmune disease history or systemic immunosuppression, they were excluded. Using immunoSEQ multiplex PCR, the repertoire was profiled, and TCRdb retains in-frame clones only, with some absent. The data hold tens of thousands of clones, with more than 75% observed a single time. Germline V CDR1 and CDR2: SEHNR, FQNEAQ (reference sequence). This CDR3 spans 13 amino acids. Trimming left V 5 bases short and J 6 bases short, with 13 bases between. The receptor was isolated from an adult with an advanced solid tumor such as melanoma, head and neck, liver or kidney cancer. J is TRBJ1-2 and V is TRBV7-9; no clear D gene. The sample here was CD4+ or CD8+ T cells sorted from blood, taken in a trial of the OX40 agonist ivuxolimab. CDR3 sequence reads: CASSGQSLHGYTF. For the CDR3, the DNA is TGTGCCAGCAGCGGGCAGTCCCTTCATGGCTACACCTTC.